This paragraph reports one TCR beta chain. Its antigen is unidentified. A multiplex PCR was run with 60 Vbeta primers and 13 Jbeta primers. Produced via immunoSEQ multiplex PCR; TCRdb's table is partial and in-frame only. The sample holds a few hundred thousand clones; 70% to 80% are singletons and the top ten take approximately 1.7%. The entry originates in a study of cytomegalovirus exposure and HLA in healthy donors. Findings and limits, study-wide: Later, TCR association rates were found to vary by HLA locus, highest for DRB1 and lowest for HLA-C.

The CDR3 has 15 amino acids. The V and J ends lost 1 base and 2 bases, in that order; junction bases with no gene match: 2. Germline assignment: CDR1 SGHTA and CDR2 FQGNSA. The receptor was isolated from a woman younger than 45 in good health and CMV-seronegative. Material for sequencing was PBMCs. The V gene is TRBV7-2, the J gene TRBJ2-3, with TRBD2 identical over 8 bases. The CDR3 DNA reads as TGTGCCAGCAGCTTAGTAGCGGGGCCCACAGATACGCAGTATTTT. It encodes CASSLVAGPTDTQYF.